Following are 29 T cell receptor beta chains from one sample sequenced in a study of identical twins listed by TCRdb under 2016. Library preparation was by 5' RACE. TCRdb shows the sequencer as Illumina HiSeq 2000. Clones were called with MiXCR by TCRdb after fastp trimmed the public reads at Q25, and only in-frame beta chains were retained. Identical CDR3 proteins give one entry, which carries the most common genes and DNA. Counted in this sample were about 810,000 distinct CDR3 sequences; 9% to 15% of them appeared once. Of the sample, roughly 1.6% falls within the top ten clones. The same specimen was also included in a second study, on yellow fever vaccine responses in identical twins.

The material sequenced was PBMCs. These receptor sequences come from a woman under 30 in good health.

This clonotype occurred a few times. The rearrangement links TRBV18 to TRBJ1-4; 11 bases agree with TRBD1. Germline trimming cut 5 bases from V and 7 bases from J; bases unmatched to any gene: 6. The CDR3 spans 15 residues. Germline loops: CDR1 KGHSH, CDR2 LQKENI. The CDR3, as DNA: TGTGCCAGCTCAAGCCCGGACAGGGGGCGTGAAAAACTGTTTTTT. As protein: CASSSPDRGREKLFF.

This clonotype was found a few times. The chain combines TRBV7-6 with TRBJ1-5; TRBD1 might be the D (6 bases). This CDR3 has 14 residues. Germline CDR1 reads SGHVS; CDR2 reads FNYEAQ. The V end was cut by 4 bases, the J end by 2 bases, with 9 bases between. The CDR3 region is CASSYREGNQPQHF. In nucleotides, the CDR3 is TGTGCCAGCAGCTACAGGGAGGGCAATCAGCCCCAGCATTTT. The whole variable domain, filled in from reference TRBV7-6 and TRBJ1-5, reads GAGVSQSPRYKVTKRGQDVALRCDPISGHVSLYWYRQALGQGPEFLTYFNYEAQQDKSGLPNDRFSAERPEGSISTLTIQRTEQRDSAMYRCASSYREGNQPQHFGDGTRLSIL.

This clonotype was recorded many times. The genes are TRBV20-1 and TRBJ1-1, with unresolved D. The germline V gene has CDR1 DFQATT and CDR2 SNEGSKA (reference sequence). Trimming took off 0 bases at V and 5 bases at J, with 7 bases between the two ends. The CDR3 loop spans 12 amino acids. CDR3 amino acids: CSARDVGTEAFF. CDR3 DNA: TGCAGTGCTAGAGATGTGGGGACTGAAGCTTTCTTT.

The J gene is TRBJ2-5, the V gene TRBV5-1; 7 bases line up with TRBD1. CDR1 and CDR2 from the germline V gene are SGHRS and YFSETQ. CDR3 length: 16 residues. Trimming removed 2 bases from V and 7 bases from J; junction bases left unmatched: 14. The CDR3 nucleotides read TGCGCCAGCAGCTTCGAGGGGGCGAAGAATTCGGGGACCCAGTACTTC. Translating gives CASSFEGAKNSGTQYF.

V usage is TRBV6-1 and J usage is TRBJ2-7; D might be TRBD2 (6 bases). The CDR3 extends over 16 amino acids. V lost 2 bases to trimming and J lost 2 bases, with 16 bases between them. Germline V gives CDR1 MNHNS, CDR2 SASEGT. The CDR3 coding sequence is TGTGCCAGCAGTGAACGAGATAGCGGAATTACCTACGAGCAGTACTTC. Translating it yields CASSERDSGITYEQYF.

A few counts support this clonotype. The chain carries TRBV2 and TRBJ2-2; D is tentatively TRBD1 or TRBD2 (5 bases each). The CDR3 loop spans 15 amino acids. Germline V gives CDR1 SNHLY, CDR2 FYNNEI. The V and J ends lost 7 bases and 7 bases respectively, with 19 bases between them. CDR3 sequence reads: CASIQGNRRGGELFF. The CDR3 DNA is TGTGCCAGCATCCAGGGAAATCGACGGGGCGGGGAGCTGTTTTTT.

The genes are TRBV6-2 or TRBV6-3 and TRBJ2-3; TRBD2 is a possible D gene (6 bases). Germline values: CDR1 MNHEY, CDR2 SVGEGT. The length of the CDR3 is 14 residues. Trimming left V 2 bases short and J 6 bases short, with 12 bases between. CDR3: CASSYRLEGDTQYF. The CDR3 DNA is TGTGCCAGCAGTTACCGCCTGGAGGGGGATACGCAGTATTTT.

This clonotype was seen ten or more times. One end of the junction does not line up with germline, which may come from a read error. This rearrangement joins TRBV6-5 to TRBJ2-3; D remains unclear. Germline CDR1 MNHEY, CDR2 SVGAGI. This CDR3 region has 14 residues. The CDR3, as DNA: TGTGCCAGCAGTTACTCTCAAGGCACGGATACGCAGTATTTT. Protein: CASSYSQGTDTQYF.

This clonotype was detected only a few times. The V gene is TRBV15, the J gene TRBJ2-1; a weak D match, TRBD1 (5 bases). This CDR3 is built from 15 residues. CDR1 LNHNV and CDR2 YYDKDF come from the germline V gene (reference sequence). Trimming removed 0 bases at V and 10 bases at J, with 16 bases between. The CDR3 nucleotides read TGTGCCACCAGCAGAGATCTGAACAGGCGTGAAGAGCAGTTCTTC. Translated: CATSRDLNRREEQFF.

V gene TRBV11-2 combines with J gene TRBJ2-1; maybe TRBD2 (5 bases). This CDR3 comprises 15 residues. V lost 7 bases, J lost 6 bases, and 19 bases lay in between. Germline V gene lookup returns CDR1 SGHAT and CDR2 FQNNGV. CDR3 in amino acids: CASNPTSGPLNEQFF. DNA of the CDR3: TGTGCCAGCAACCCGACCAGCGGTCCCCTCAATGAGCAGTTCTTC.

V is TRBV6-1 and J is TRBJ2-1; D gene ambiguous. Between the trimmed V and J ends, which lost 4 bases and 10 bases, there was a span of 8 bases. The CDR3 length is 11 residues. The germline gives CDR1 MNHNS, CDR2 SASEGT. The CDR3 nucleotides read TGTGCCAGCAGTGGGACCGCCGAGCAGTTCTTC. This codes for CASSGTAEQFF.

This chain links TRBV6-2 or TRBV6-3 with TRBJ2-5, with 13 bases identical to TRBD2. This CDR3 region has 17 residues. CDR1 and CDR2 (germline): MNHEY, SVGEGT. Trimming removed 0 bases from V and 5 bases from J; junction bases left unmatched: 6. The CDR3 bases are TGTGCCAGCAGTTACTCGTTTGGACTAGCGGGAGTTGAGACCCAGTACTTC. Its protein is CASSYSFGLAGVETQYF.

V usage is TRBV7-2 and J usage is TRBJ2-1; weak D call: TRBD2 (5 bases). The CDR3 covers 18 residues. V shed 0 bases and J shed 3 bases, with 18 bases lying between them. CDR1 and CDR2 (germline): SGHTA, FQGNSA. The CDR3: CASSLARLFGESYNEQFF. The CDR3 coding sequence is TGTGCCAGCAGCTTAGCCCGGCTCTTCGGGGAGAGCTACAATGAGCAGTTCTTC.

The rearrangement links TRBV10-3 to TRBJ2-7; TRBD1 matches 7 bases. CDR3 length: 14 amino acids. CDR1 is ENHRY, CDR2 SYGVKD, per germline. The CDR3 reads CATKKDRTSYEQYV. As DNA, the CDR3 is TGTGCTACCAAGAAGGACAGGACTTCCTACGAGCAGTACGTC.

The sample holds a few counts of this clonotype. The chain employs TRBV20-1 and TRBJ2-1; 10 positions match TRBD2. The ends lost 1 base at V and 8 bases at J; junction bases unmatched: 8. There are 15 residues in the CDR3. Germline V CDR1 and CDR2: DFQATT, SNEGSKA (reference sequence). CDR3 amino acids: CSARVRTSGGYEQFF. In nucleotides, the CDR3 is TGCAGTGCTAGAGTTCGGACTAGCGGTGGGTATGAGCAGTTCTTC.

This rearrangement joins TRBV5-1 to TRBJ1-6, with no clear D. V lost 3 bases and J lost 5, with 15 bases in between. CDR3 length: 16 residues. Per germline, CDR1 SGHRS and CDR2 YFSETQ. CDR3 DNA sequence: TGCGCCAGCAGCTCCCGAGAGGCAGCGAATAATTCACCCCTCCACTTT. Translated, it gives CASSSREAANNSPLHF.

This rearrangement joins TRBV18 to TRBJ1-1; D is undetermined. This CDR3 has 13 amino acids. V was pared by 2 bases and J by 2 bases, with 6 bases between. Per the germline V gene, CDR1 is KGHSH and CDR2 is LQKENI. The CDR3 sequence is CASSPLVNTEAFF. The CDR3, as DNA: TGTGCCAGCTCACCATTGGTAAACACTGAAGCTTTCTTT.

This clonotype has more than one count but fewer than ten. The chain combines TRBV12-1 with TRBJ2-1; the table calls TRBD2, which could not be checked here. TRBV12-1 represents a pseudogene. This CDR3 region has 17 residues. The CDR3 loop is CASSPWWGRASYNEQFF. The CDR3, as DNA: TGTGCCAGCAGCCCTTGGTGGGGGAGGGCCTCCTACAATGAGCAGTTCTTC.

This clonotype occurred many times. This sequence joins TRBV20-1 and TRBJ2-7; 7 bases align to TRBD1. The germline CDR1 and CDR2 sequences are DFQATT and SNEGSKA (reference sequence). The CDR3 loop spans 12 amino acids. V lost 7 bases, J lost 2 bases, and 5 bases stayed unmatched. The CDR3 is CSGYRGPYEQYF. The CDR3 DNA reads TGCAGTGGTTACAGGGGCCCCTACGAGCAGTACTTC.

This clonotype was seen more than once but under ten times. The chain joins TRBV5-1 to TRBJ2-5; 10 bases fit TRBD1. CDR3 length: 14 amino acids. In germline, CDR1 is SGHRS, CDR2 YFSETQ. V shed 3 bases and J 4 bases; nucleotides not matched to a gene: 3. The CDR3: CASSWTGGRETQYF. The CDR3 region has the DNA TGCGCCAGCAGCTGGACAGGGGGTCGAGAGACCCAGTACTTC.

The sample holds many counts of this clonotype. The gene calls are TRBV12-3 or TRBV12-4 and TRBJ1-4, with 7 positions matching TRBD1. Trimming took 7 bases from V and 5 from J; bases not matched to a gene: 10. The CDR3 is made up of 15 amino acids. The CDR3 DNA follows: TGTGCCAGCACCCGTCGACAGGGTTTAAATGAAAAACTGTTTTTT. This translates into CASTRRQGLNEKLFF.

This chain joins TRBV29-1 and TRBJ2-3; TRBD2 matches at 10 bases. Germline values: CDR1 SQVTM, CDR2 ANQGSEA. Trimming cost V 4 bases and J 5 bases; bases outside gene matches: 9. The CDR3 is 15 amino acids. The CDR3 loop is CSVGLTSGAQDTQYF. DNA for the CDR3: TGCAGCGTTGGTTTAACTAGCGGGGCACAAGATACGCAGTATTTT.

In this sample, this clonotype turned up many times. The chain is built from TRBV5-1 and TRBJ2-7; no definite D call. Deletions cut 0 bases from V and 0 bases from J, with 10 bases between. This CDR3 is 15 amino acids long. Germline-derived CDR1 and CDR2 are SGHRS and YFSETQ. CDR3 nucleotides: TGCGCCAGCAGCTTGGACGGCGGTCTCTCCTACGAGCAGTACGTC. Translation gives CASSLDGGLSYEQYV.

The chain uses TRBV5-5 and TRBJ2-1; 15 bases agree with TRBD2. The ends lost 0 bases at V and 9 bases at J; junction bases unmatched: 4. The CDR3 is made up of 16 amino acids. The germline CDR1 and CDR2 sequences are SGHKS and YYEKEE (reference sequence). The CDR3 nucleotides are TGTGCCAGCAGCTTGGCCTTGGGACTAGCGGGAGGTGAGCAGTTCTTC. It specifies CASSLALGLAGGEQFF.

CDR3 in amino acids: CASSQRGPTSGYGYTF. The CDR3 DNA is TGTGCCAGCAGCCAAAGAGGGCCTACTTCGGGCTATGGCTACACCTTC. The chain combines TRBV3-1 with TRBJ1-2; D is unresolved. V lost 2 bases to trimming and J lost 4 bases, with 17 bases between them. The germline gives CDR1 LGHDT, CDR2 YNNKEL (reference sequence). The CDR3 length is 16 residues.

V gene TRBV5-1 combines with J gene TRBJ1-2; D is uncertain. The CDR3 sequence is 16 residues long. Germline-derived CDR1 and CDR2 are SGHRS and YFSETQ. V lost 0 bases to trimming and J lost 2 bases, with 14 bases between them. The chain's CDR3 is CASSLGTAAQNYGYTF. The CDR3, as DNA: TGCGCCAGCAGCTTGGGTACTGCTGCCCAGAACTATGGCTACACCTTC.

This chain joins TRBV6-5 and TRBJ1-6; no reliable D call. The CDR3 is 17 amino acids. V lost 0 bases and J 4 bases, leaving 13 bases between the germline ends. Germline V CDR1 and CDR2: MNHEY, SVGAGI. The CDR3 spells CASSYSPVVAYNSPLHF. In nucleotides, the CDR3 is TGTGCCAGCAGTTACTCCCCCGTAGTGGCGTATAATTCACCCCTCCACTTT.

V and J are TRBV11-2 and TRBJ1-1, with D perhaps TRBD1 (6 bases). Trimming pared 6 bases from V and 1 base from J, leaving 15 bases between. Germline V gene data show CDR1 as SGHAT and CDR2 as FQNNGV. The CDR3 length is 15 residues. The CDR3 sequence is CASRHPTGANTEAFF. The CDR3 nucleotides read TGTGCCAGCAGACACCCGACAGGCGCGAACACTGAAGCTTTCTTT.

Many counts were recorded for this clonotype. This chain links TRBV15 with TRBJ2-7; maybe TRBD1 (6 bases). The CDR3 is 13 residues long. Between the trimmed V and J ends, which lost 4 bases and 6 bases, there was a span of 13 bases. Germline lookup yields CDR1 LNHNV and CDR2 YYDKDF (reference sequence). CDR3 DNA sequence: TGTGCCACCAGCACCTCACAGGGTCGCGAGCAGTACGTC. It codes for CATSTSQGREQYV.